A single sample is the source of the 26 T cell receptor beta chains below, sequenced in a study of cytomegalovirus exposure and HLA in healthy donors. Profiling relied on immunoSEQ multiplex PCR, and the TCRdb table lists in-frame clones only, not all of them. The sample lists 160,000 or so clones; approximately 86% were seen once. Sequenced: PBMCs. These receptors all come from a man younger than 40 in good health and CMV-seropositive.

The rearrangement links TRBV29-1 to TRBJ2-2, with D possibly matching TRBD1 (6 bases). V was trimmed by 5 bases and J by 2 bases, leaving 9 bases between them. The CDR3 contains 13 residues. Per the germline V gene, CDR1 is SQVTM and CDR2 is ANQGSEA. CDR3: CSVPDSNTGELFF. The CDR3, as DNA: TGCAGCGTTCCGGACAGTAACACCGGGGAGCTGTTTTTT.

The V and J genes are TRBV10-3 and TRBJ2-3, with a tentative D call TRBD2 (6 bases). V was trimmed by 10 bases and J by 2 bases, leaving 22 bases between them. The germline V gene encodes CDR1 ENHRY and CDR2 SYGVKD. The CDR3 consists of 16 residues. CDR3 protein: CATIPGDSGYTDTQYF. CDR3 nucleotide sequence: TGTGCCACCATCCCTGGTGATAGCGGATACACAGATACGCAGTATTTT.

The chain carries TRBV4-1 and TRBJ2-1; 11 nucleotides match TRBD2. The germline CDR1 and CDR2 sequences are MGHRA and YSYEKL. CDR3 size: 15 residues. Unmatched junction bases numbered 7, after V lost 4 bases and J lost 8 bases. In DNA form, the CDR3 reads TGCGCCAGCAGCCGCCCCCGACTAGCGGGGCATGAGCAGTTCTTC. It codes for CASSRPRLAGHEQFF.

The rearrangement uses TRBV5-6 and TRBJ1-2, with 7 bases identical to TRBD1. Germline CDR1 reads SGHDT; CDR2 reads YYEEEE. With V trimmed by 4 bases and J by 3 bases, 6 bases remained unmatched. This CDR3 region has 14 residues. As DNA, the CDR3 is TGTGCCAGCAGCATACAGGGGTTCGACTATGGCTACACCTTC. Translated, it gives CASSIQGFDYGYTF.

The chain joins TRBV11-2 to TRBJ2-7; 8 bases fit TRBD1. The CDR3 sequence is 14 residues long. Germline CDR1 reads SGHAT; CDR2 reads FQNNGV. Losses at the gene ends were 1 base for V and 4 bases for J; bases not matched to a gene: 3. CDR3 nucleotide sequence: TGTGCCAGCAGCTTAGGTACAGGGGGGTACGAGCAGTACTTC. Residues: CASSLGTGGYEQYF.

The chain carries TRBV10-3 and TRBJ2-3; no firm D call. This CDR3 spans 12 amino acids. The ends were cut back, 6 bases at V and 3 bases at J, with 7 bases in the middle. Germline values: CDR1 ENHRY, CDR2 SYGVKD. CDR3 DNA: TGTGCCATCAGCCAGGTAACAGATACGCAGTATTTT. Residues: CAISQVTDTQYF.

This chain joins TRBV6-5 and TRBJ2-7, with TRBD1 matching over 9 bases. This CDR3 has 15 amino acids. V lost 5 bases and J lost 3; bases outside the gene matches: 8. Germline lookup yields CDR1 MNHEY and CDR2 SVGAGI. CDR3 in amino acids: CASSTSGTGYYEQYF. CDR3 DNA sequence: TGTGCCAGCAGTACCTCTGGGACAGGGTACTACGAGCAGTACTTC.

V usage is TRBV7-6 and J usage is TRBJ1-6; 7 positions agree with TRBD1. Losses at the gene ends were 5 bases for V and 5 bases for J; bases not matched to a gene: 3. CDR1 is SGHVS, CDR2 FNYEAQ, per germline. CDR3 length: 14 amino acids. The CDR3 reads CASSRQGDNSPLHF. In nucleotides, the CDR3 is TGTGCCAGCAGCCGACAGGGAGATAATTCACCCCTCCACTTT.

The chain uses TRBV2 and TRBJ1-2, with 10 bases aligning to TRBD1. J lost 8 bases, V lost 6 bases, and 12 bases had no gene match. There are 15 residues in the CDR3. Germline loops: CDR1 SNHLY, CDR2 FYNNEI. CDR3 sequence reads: CASSSRTGGSRGYTF. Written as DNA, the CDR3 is TGTGCCAGCAGCTCTAGGACAGGGGGGTCTAGGGGCTACACCTTC.

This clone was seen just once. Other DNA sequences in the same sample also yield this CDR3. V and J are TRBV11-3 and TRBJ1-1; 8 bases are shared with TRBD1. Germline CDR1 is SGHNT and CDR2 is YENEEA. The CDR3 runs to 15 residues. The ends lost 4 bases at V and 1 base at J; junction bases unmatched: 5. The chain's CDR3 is CASSSGQGENTEAFF. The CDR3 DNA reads TGTGCCAGCAGCTCCGGACAGGGAGAGAACACTGAAGCTTTCTTT.

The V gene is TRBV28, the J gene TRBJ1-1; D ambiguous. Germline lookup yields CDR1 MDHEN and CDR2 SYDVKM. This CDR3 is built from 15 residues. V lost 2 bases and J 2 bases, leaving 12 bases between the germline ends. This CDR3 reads CASSLASGSNTEAFF. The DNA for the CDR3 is TGTGCCAGCAGTTTAGCTAGTGGGAGCAACACTGAAGCTTTCTTT.

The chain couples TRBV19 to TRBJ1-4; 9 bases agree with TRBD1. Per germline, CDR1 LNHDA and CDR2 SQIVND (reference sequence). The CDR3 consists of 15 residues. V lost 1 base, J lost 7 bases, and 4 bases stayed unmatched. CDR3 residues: CASSIVGTGSEKLFF. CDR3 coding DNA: TGTGCCAGTAGTATAGTTGGGACAGGGAGTGAAAAACTGTTTTTT.

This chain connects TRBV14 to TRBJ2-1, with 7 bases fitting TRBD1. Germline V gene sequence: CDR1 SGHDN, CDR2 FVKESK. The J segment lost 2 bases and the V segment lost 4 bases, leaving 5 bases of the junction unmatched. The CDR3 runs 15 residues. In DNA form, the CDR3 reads TGTGCCAGCAGCCCGGACAGGTCCACCTACAATGAGCAGTTCTTC. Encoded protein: CASSPDRSTYNEQFF.

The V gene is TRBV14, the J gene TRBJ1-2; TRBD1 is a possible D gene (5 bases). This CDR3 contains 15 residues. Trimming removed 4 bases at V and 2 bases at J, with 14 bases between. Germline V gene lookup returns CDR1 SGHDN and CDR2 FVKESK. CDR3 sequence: CASSPGLSRNYGYTF. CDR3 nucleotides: TGTGCCAGCAGCCCGGGACTCTCAAGGAACTATGGCTACACCTTC.

Here the CDR3 DNA reads TGCGCCAGCAGCCAAGGGGCGGCTAGCGGGCCTCGGGCCTTGGATACGCAGTATTTT. Its protein is CASSQGAASGPRALDTQYF. This chain links TRBV4-3 with TRBJ2-3; 8 bases map to TRBD2. This CDR3 region has 19 residues. Germline assignment: CDR1 LGHNA and CDR2 YSLEER. V was clipped by 1 base and J by 6 bases; unmatched bases: 18.

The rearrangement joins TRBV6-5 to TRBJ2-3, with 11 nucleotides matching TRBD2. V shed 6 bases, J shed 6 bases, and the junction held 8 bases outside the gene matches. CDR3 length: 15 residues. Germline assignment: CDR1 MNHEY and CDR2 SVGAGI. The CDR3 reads CASRAGSSGGDTQYF. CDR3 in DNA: TGTGCCAGCAGGGCCGGTTCTAGCGGGGGGGATACGCAGTATTTT.

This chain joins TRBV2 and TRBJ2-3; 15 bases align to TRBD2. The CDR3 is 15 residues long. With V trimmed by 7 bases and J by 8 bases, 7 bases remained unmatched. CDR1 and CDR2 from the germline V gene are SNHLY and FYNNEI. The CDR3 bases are TGTGCCAGCATTGGACTAGCGGGGGGGCTTGGTACGCAGTATTTT. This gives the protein CASIGLAGGLGTQYF.

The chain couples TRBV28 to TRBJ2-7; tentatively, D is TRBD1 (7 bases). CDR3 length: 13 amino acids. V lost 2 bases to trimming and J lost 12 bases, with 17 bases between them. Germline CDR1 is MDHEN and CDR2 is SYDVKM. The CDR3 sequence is CASSLAPRGRGYF. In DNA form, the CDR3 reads TGTGCCAGCAGTTTAGCCCCGAGGGGGCGGGGGTACTTC. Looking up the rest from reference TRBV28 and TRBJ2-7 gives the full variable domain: DVKVTQSSRYLVKRTGEKVFLECVQDMDHENMFWYRQDPGLGLRLIYFSYDVKMKEKGDIPEGYSVSREKKERFSLILESASTNQTSMYLCASSLAPRGRGYFGPGTRLTVT.

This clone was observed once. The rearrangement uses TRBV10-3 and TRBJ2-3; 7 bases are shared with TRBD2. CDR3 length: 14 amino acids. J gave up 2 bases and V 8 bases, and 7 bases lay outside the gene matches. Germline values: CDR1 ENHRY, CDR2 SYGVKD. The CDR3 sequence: CAIGAGLTTDTQYF. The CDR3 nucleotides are TGTGCCATCGGGGCGGGACTAACCACAGATACGCAGTATTTT.

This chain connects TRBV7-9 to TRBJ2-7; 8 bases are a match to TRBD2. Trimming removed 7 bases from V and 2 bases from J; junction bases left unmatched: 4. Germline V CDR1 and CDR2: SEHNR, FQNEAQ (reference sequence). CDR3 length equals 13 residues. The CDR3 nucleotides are TGTGCCAGCACCGCCGGGAGGGCCTACGAGCAGTACTTC. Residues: CASTAGRAYEQYF.

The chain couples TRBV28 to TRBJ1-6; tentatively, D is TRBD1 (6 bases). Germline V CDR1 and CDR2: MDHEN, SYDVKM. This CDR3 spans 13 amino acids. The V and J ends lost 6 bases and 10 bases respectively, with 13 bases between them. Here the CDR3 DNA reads TGTGCCAGCAGGGGCAGGGGTGGGTCACCCCTCCACTTT. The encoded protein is CASRGRGGSPLHF.

CDR3 sequence (DNA): TGTGCCACCGCCCCGGGAGCTGGAAACACCATATATTTT. Translating it yields CATAPGAGNTIYF. The chain joins TRBV6-5 to TRBJ1-3, with D unclear. Germline V gene lookup returns CDR1 MNHEY and CDR2 SVGAGI. The CDR3 length is 13 residues. The V end was cut by 10 bases, the J end by 2 bases, with 12 bases between.

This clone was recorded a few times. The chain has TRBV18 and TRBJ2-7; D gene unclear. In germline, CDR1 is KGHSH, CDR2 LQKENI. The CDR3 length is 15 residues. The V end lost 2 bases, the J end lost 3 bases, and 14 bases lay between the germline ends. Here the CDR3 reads CASSPDLQLLYEQYF. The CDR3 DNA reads TGTGCCAGCTCACCAGATTTACAGCTTCTCTACGAGCAGTACTTC.

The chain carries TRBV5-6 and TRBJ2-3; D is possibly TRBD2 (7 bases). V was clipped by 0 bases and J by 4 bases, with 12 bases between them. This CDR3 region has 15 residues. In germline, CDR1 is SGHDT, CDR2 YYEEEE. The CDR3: CASSLEGGAADTQYF. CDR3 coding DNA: TGTGCCAGCAGCTTGGAAGGGGGGGCGGCAGATACGCAGTATTTT.

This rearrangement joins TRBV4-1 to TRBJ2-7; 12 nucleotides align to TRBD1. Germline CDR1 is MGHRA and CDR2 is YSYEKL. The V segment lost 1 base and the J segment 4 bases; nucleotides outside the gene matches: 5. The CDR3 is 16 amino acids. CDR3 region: CASSQGGTGGKYEQYF. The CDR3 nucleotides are TGCGCCAGCAGCCAAGGGGGGACAGGGGGCAAGTACGAGCAGTACTTC.

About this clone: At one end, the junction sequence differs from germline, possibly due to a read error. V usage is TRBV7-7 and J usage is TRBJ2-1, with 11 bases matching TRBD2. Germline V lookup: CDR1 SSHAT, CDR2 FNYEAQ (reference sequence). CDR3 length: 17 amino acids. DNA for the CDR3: TGTGCTAGCAGCTTAGGTACCGGGACTAGCGGACCAAATGAGCAGTTCTTC. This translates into CASSLGTGTSGPNEQFF.